Ten or more counts support the clone carrying this T cell receptor (beta chain). Its antigen is currently unknown. This entry belongs to a study of metastatic and nonmetastatic thyroid tumors. At the level of the study: The study looked at repertoires side by side in blood and in tumor or nodule tissue from malignant and benign thyroid patients. Whole-study findings and limits: Benign nodules reportedly had significantly lower TCR beta diversity than malignant thyroid tumors in blood and tumor.

How the authors handled the data: A distant-metastasis classifier for papillary thyroid cancer was built using CDR3 differences across clinicopathological groups. Via MiXCR, TCRdb re-called the PCR reads. TCRdb, rather than the study authors, made the V and J calls. The repertoire includes 15,000 to 20,000 clones, 25% to 30% of them detected once, and around an eighth sits in the top ten. There are 15 residues in the CDR3. Germline V CDR1 and CDR2: SGHRS, YFSETQ. V was clipped by 0 bases and J by 5 bases, with 14 bases between them. Patients were all untreated before their thyroid surgery. The sequenced sample consisted of tumor tissue. The V and J genes are TRBV5-1 and TRBJ2-5; the D is unclear. The receptor was derived from a male donor with papillary thyroid cancer or a benign thyroid nodule (not recorded which). Some clones in this sample may be carry-over from other donors' samples. DNA for the CDR3: TGCGCCAGCAGCTTGGGGTCCGGGCCGCGGGAGACCCAGTACTTC. Residues: CASSLGSGPRETQYF.